Detailed here is one T cell receptor (beta chain). The entry originates in a study of blood T cell repertoires in COVID-19. The overall study: Donors in the United States, Italy and Spain gave samples during acute or convalescent COVID-19. PBMCs, B-cell-depleted T cells, or T cells provided the cDNA or gDNA that made up the material.

Authors' processing steps: Quantification of nucleated cells was approximated via reference gene primer amplification. Clones were read by immunoSEQ multiplex PCR, and TCRdb kept only the in-frame ones, dropping some. Clonal size and the V and J genes are those of that table, whereas D and trimming came from the DNA. The sample lists around 300,000 clones; around 86% were seen once. The CDR3 is 17 amino acids. Per germline, CDR1 MNHEY and CDR2 SMNVEV (reference sequence). Trimming cost V 2 bases and J 3 bases, with 19 bases left between them. The chain is built from TRBV27 and TRBJ1-1, with D perhaps matching TRBD1 (5 bases). The specimen was peripheral blood. This TCR derives from a middle-aged woman who had recovered from COVID-19. For the CDR3, the DNA is TGTGCCAGCAGTTTACGTTCTTCAGGGAATCGGTACACTGAAGCTTTCTTT. Amino acid sequence: CASSLRSSGNRYTEAFF.